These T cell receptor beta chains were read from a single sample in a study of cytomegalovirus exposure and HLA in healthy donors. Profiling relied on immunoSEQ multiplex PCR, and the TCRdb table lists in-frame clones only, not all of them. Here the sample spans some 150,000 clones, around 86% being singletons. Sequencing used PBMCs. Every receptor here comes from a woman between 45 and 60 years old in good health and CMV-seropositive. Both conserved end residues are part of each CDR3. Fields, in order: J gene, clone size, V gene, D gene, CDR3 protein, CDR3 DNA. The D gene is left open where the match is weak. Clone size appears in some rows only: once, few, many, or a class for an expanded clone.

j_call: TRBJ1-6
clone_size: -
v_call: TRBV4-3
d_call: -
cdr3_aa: CASSQGGLGENSPLHF
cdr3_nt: TGCGCCAGCAGCCAAGGCGGCCTAGGTGAAAATTCACCCCTCCACTTT

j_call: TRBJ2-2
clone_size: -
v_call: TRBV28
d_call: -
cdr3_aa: CASRTSGNTGELFF
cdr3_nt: TGTGCCAGCAGGACCTCAGGGAACACCGGGGAGCTGTTTTTT

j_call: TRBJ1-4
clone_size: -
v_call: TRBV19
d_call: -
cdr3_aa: CATSVGEEGEKLFF
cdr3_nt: TGTGCCACTAGTGTTGGGGAAGAGGGTGAAAAACTGTTTTTT

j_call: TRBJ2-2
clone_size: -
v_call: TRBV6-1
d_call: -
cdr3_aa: CASSDGTPVNTGELFF
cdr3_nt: TGTGCCAGCAGTGACGGGACACCCGTGAACACCGGGGAGCTGTTTTTT

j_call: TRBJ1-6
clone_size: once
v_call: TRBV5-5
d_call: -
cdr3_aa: CASSLGRGGEGNSPLHF
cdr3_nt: TGTGCCAGCAGCTTGGGACGGGGGGGGGAGGGCAATTCACCCCTCCACTTT

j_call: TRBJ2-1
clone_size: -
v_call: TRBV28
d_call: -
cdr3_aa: CASSRYNEQFF
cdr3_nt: TGTGCCAGCAGCCGTTACAATGAGCAGTTCTTC

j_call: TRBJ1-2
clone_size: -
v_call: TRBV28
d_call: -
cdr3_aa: CASSRTDGLGYGYTF
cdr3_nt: TGTGCCAGCAGTCGTACGGATGGGCTTGGCTATGGCTACACCTTC

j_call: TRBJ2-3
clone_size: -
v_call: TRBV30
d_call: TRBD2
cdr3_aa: CAWRLAGAYTQYF
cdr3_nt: TGTGCCTGGAGGCTAGCGGGGGCGTATACGCAGTATTTT

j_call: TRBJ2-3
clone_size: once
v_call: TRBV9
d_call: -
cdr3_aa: CASSASTDTQYF
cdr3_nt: TGTGCCAGCAGCGCCAGTACGGATACGCAGTATTTT

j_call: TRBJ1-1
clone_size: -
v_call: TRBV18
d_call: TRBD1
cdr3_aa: CASSLGTAPNTEAFF
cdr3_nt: TGTGCCAGCTCACTCGGGACAGCTCCAAACACTGAAGCTTTCTTT

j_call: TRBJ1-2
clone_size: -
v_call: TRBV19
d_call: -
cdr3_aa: CASSIGLGGNYGYTF
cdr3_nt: TGTGCCAGTAGTATAGGGTTGGGCGGGAACTATGGCTACACCTTC

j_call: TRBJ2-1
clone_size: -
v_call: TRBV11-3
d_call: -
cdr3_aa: CASSRGSYNEQFF
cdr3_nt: TGTGCCAGCTCCAGGGGCTCCTACAATGAGCAGTTCTTC

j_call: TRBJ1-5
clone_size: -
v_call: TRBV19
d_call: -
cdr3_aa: CASSIRAIRGSNQPQHF
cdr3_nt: TGTGCCAGTAGTATAAGGGCTATCCGGGGAAGCAATCAGCCCCAGCATTTT

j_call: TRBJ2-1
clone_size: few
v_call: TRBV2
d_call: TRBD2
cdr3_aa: CASSEVAGVNNEQFF
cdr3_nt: TGTGCCAGCAGTGAGGTCGCGGGAGTGAACAATGAGCAGTTCTTC

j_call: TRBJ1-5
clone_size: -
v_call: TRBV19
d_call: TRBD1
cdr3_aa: CASSRRGLGQPQHF
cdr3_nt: TGTGCCAGTAGTCGCAGGGGGCTAGGGCAGCCCCAGCATTTT

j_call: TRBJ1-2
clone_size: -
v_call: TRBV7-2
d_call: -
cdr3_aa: CASSLSGGRVAGYTF
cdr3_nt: TGTGCCAGCAGCTTATCGGGAGGGAGGGTTGCCGGCTACACCTTC